A selection of T cell receptor beta chains follows, all from one sample in a study of cytomegalovirus exposure and HLA in healthy donors. The protocol was immunoSEQ multiplex PCR, while the TCRdb copy is restricted to in-frame clones and leaves out a portion. Among 65,000 to 100,000 clones listed, 93% were seen once. Sequenced: PBMCs. The receptors here all came from a woman between 25 and 40 years old in good health and CMV-seronegative. Each CDR3 is given with its conserved first and last residue. A D gene is named only where the DNA matches it firmly. Clone size is not always given. Where it is, it says once, few, many or a class for expanded clones.

j_gene: TRBJ2-3; abundance: -; v_gene: TRBV28; d_gene: -; CDR3aa: CASTRSTDTQYF; CDR3nt: TGTGCCAGCACACGGAGCACAGATACGCAGTATTTT
j_gene: TRBJ1-2; abundance: -; v_gene: TRBV19; d_gene: -; CDR3aa: CASSTVGQLLANYGYTF; CDR3nt: TGTGCCAGTAGTACTGTCGGACAGCTCCTAGCTAACTATGGCTACACCTTC
j_gene: TRBJ2-1; abundance: -; v_gene: TRBV9; d_gene: TRBD1; CDR3aa: CASSASGTGTSGEQFF; CDR3nt: TGTGCCAGCAGCGCTTCCGGGACAGGGACCTCGGGTGAGCAGTTCTTC
j_gene: TRBJ1-2; abundance: once; v_gene: TRBV25-1; d_gene: TRBD1; CDR3aa: CASSLTGQGYGYTF; CDR3nt: TGTGCCAGCAGCCTCACAGGACAGGGCTATGGCTACACCTTC
j_gene: TRBJ1-2; abundance: -; v_gene: TRBV19; d_gene: -; CDR3aa: CASSIVGGRATATSYGYTF; CDR3nt: TGTGCCAGTAGTATAGTTGGGGGCAGGGCAACCGCTACTTCCTATGGCTACACCTTC
j_gene: TRBJ2-2; abundance: -; v_gene: TRBV7-9; d_gene: -; CDR3aa: CASSRAGELFF; CDR3nt: TGTGCCAGCAGCCGGGCCGGGGAGCTGTTTTTT
j_gene: TRBJ2-7; abundance: -; v_gene: TRBV18; d_gene: TRBD1; CDR3aa: CASSREGQAYEQYF; CDR3nt: TGTGCCAGCTCACGGGAAGGACAGGCCTACGAGCAGTACTTC
j_gene: TRBJ2-2; abundance: -; v_gene: TRBV4-3; d_gene: -; CDR3aa: CASSQGYSSGELFF; CDR3nt: TGCGCCAGCAGCCAAGGCTACTCAAGCGGGGAGCTGTTTTTT
j_gene: TRBJ2-5; abundance: -; v_gene: TRBV7-9; d_gene: -; CDR3aa: CASSAQTVNTGTQYF; CDR3nt: TGTGCCAGCAGCGCACAGACAGTGAATACGGGGACCCAGTACTTC
j_gene: TRBJ1-1; abundance: -; v_gene: TRBV28; d_gene: TRBD1; CDR3aa: CASRLSTGGKTEAFF; CDR3nt: TGTGCCAGCAGACTTTCGACAGGGGGCAAAACTGAAGCTTTCTTT
j_gene: TRBJ2-1; abundance: -; v_gene: TRBV4-1; d_gene: -; CDR3aa: CASADINYGEQFF; CDR3nt: TGCGCCAGTGCGGACATCAATTATGGTGAGCAGTTCTTC
j_gene: TRBJ2-2; abundance: -; v_gene: TRBV18; d_gene: -; CDR3aa: CASSPQTRSGELFF; CDR3nt: TGTGCCAGCTCACCACAGACACGGTCCGGGGAGCTGTTTTTT
j_gene: TRBJ1-2; abundance: -; v_gene: TRBV10-1; d_gene: TRBD1; CDR3aa: CASSFGQDACDRYGYTF; CDR3nt: TGCGCCAGCAGTTTCGGACAGGACGCGTGTGATCGCTATGGCTACACCTTC
j_gene: TRBJ1-5; abundance: -; v_gene: TRBV28; d_gene: -; CDR3aa: CASSLTQGSNQPQHF; CDR3nt: TGTGCCAGCAGTTTAACCCAGGGTTCCAATCAGCCCCAGCATTTT
j_gene: TRBJ2-2; abundance: -; v_gene: TRBV4-2; d_gene: -; CDR3aa: CASSQVGSPYAERELFF; CDR3nt: TGTGCCAGCAGCCAAGTCGGAAGCCCATATGCGGAACGGGAGCTGTTTTTT
j_gene: TRBJ1-1; abundance: -; v_gene: TRBV19; d_gene: -; CDR3aa: CASGLGGGTEAFF; CDR3nt: TGTGCCAGCGGACTAGGGGGAGGCACTGAAGCTTTCTTT
j_gene: TRBJ1-2; abundance: once; v_gene: TRBV19; d_gene: -; CDR3aa: CASSTFGQRVGYGYTF; CDR3nt: TGTGCCAGTAGTACGTTCGGACAGAGGGTGGGGTATGGCTACACCTTC
j_gene: TRBJ2-7; abundance: -; v_gene: TRBV28; d_gene: -; CDR3aa: CASSSHNHYEQYF; CDR3nt: TGTGCCAGCAGTTCCCACAATCACTACGAGCAGTACTTC
j_gene: TRBJ2-1; abundance: -; v_gene: TRBV6-5; d_gene: -; CDR3aa: CASSPFGDEQFF; CDR3nt: TGTGCCAGCAGTCCATTCGGGGATGAGCAGTTCTTC
j_gene: TRBJ1-4; abundance: -; v_gene: TRBV29-1; d_gene: -; CDR3aa: CSVLQGINEKLFF; CDR3nt: TGCAGCGTATTACAGGGCATTAATGAAAAACTGTTTTTT
j_gene: TRBJ1-4; abundance: -; v_gene: TRBV7-2; d_gene: TRBD1; CDR3aa: CASSFDRATNEKLFF; CDR3nt: TGTGCCAGCAGCTTTGACAGGGCAACTAATGAAAAACTGTTTTTT
j_gene: TRBJ1-2; abundance: -; v_gene: TRBV28; d_gene: TRBD1; CDR3aa: CASSLWTQGENGGYTF; CDR3nt: TGTGCCAGCAGTTTATGGACTCAGGGGGAGAACGGAGGCTACACCTTC
j_gene: TRBJ2-7; abundance: -; v_gene: TRBV2; d_gene: -; CDR3aa: CASINSYEQYF; CDR3nt: TGTGCCAGCATCAACTCCTACGAGCAGTACTTC
j_gene: TRBJ1-5; abundance: -; v_gene: TRBV7-2; d_gene: -; CDR3aa: CASTPQRGGVAQPQHF; CDR3nt: TGTGCCAGCACCCCTCAGAGGGGGGGGGTGGCTCAGCCCCAGCATTTT
j_gene: TRBJ1-2; abundance: -; v_gene: TRBV7-9; d_gene: -; CDR3aa: CASSLGRYPGLENGYTF; CDR3nt: TGTGCCAGCAGCTTAGGACGGTATCCGGGTCTGGAAAATGGCTACACCTTC
j_gene: TRBJ1-3; abundance: -; v_gene: TRBV4-1; d_gene: -; CDR3aa: CASSQGPRNRDGNTIYF; CDR3nt: TGCGCCAGCAGCCAAGGACCGAGAAACAGGGATGGAAACACCATATATTTT
j_gene: TRBJ2-6; abundance: -; v_gene: TRBV7-3; d_gene: -; CDR3aa: CASSLKGSGFSGANVLTF; CDR3nt: TGTGCCAGCAGCTTAAAAGGTTCGGGATTCTCTGGGGCCAACGTCCTGACTTTC
j_gene: TRBJ2-7; abundance: -; v_gene: TRBV19; d_gene: -; CDR3aa: CASSMRVRSEQYF; CDR3nt: TGTGCCAGTAGTATGAGGGTGCGTTCGGAGCAGTACTTC